This record concerns one T cell receptor beta chain sequence. The antigen remains unidentified. Produced via immunoSEQ multiplex PCR; TCRdb's table is partial and in-frame only. The table has 48,000 or so clones, 81% seen once; the top ten hold about 7.3%. The data are from a study of OX40 agonist ivuxolimab in advanced cancers. Study-wide results and limits: In general, CD8+ T cells held more expanded clones than CD4+ did, on average.

The sample was CD4+ or CD8+ T cells sorted from blood, taken in a trial of the OX40 agonist ivuxolimab. This clonotype was obtained from an adult with an advanced solid tumor such as melanoma, head and neck, liver or kidney cancer.

CDR3 DNA sequence: TGCGCCAGCAGGGACCAGACAGGGGGCGCGACTGAAGCTTTCTTT. It codes for CASRDQTGGATEAFF. This rearrangement joins TRBV10-2 to TRBJ1-1; 10 nucleotides align to TRBD1. Germline V gives CDR1 WSHSY, CDR2 SAAADI. Germline trimming cut 6 bases from V and 5 bases from J; bases unmatched to any gene: 9. The CDR3 runs to 15 residues.